The clone carrying this T cell receptor (beta chain) was recorded many times. The entry originates in a study of tumor-infiltrating lymphocytes in oesophageal squamous cell carcinoma. The CDR3 consists of 15 residues. V dropped 2 bases and J dropped 4; count of bases not matched to a gene: 4. Germline V lookup: CDR1 LNHDA, CDR2 SQIVND (reference sequence). Each CDR3 protein gets one entry after TCRdb re-called the reads with MiXCR. The table lists 9,500 to 12,000 distinct CDR3 sequences, 50% to 65% of them singletons. This chain connects TRBV19 to TRBJ2-7; 11 positions match TRBD1. The sequencing input was blood. This TCR came from a female donor with esophageal squamous cell carcinoma. CDR3 in amino acids: CASSISGTGGYEQYF. The CDR3 nucleotides are TGTGCCAGTAGTATATCTGGGACAGGGGGATACGAGCAGTACTTC. The full variable domain, its missing parts supplied by reference TRBV19 and TRBJ2-7, is DGGITQSPKYLFRKEGQNVTLSCEQNLNHDAMYWYRQDPGQGLRLIYYSQIVNDFQKGDIAEGYSVSREKKESFPLTVTSAQKNPTAFYLCASSISGTGGYEQYFGPGTRLTVT.